Each of the 18 T cell receptor beta chains below was sequenced from the same sample in a study of T cells in women clearing cervical HPV infection. TCRdb keeps only in-frame clones here, not all; method: immunoSEQ multiplex PCR. Its clone listing holds approximately 18,000 clones. Sequenced: blood buffy coat. All receptors come from a woman aged 18-69 years with a cervical HPV16 infection that either progressed to CIN3+ or cleared (not recorded which).

With respect to this clone: The missing CDR3 end, 3 residues past where the read stops, is filled in from the germline J gene. The chain is built from TRBV6-4 and TRBJ2-3, with 9 bases that match TRBD2. The CDR3 covers 15 residues. Germline-derived CDR1 and CDR2 are MRHNA and SNTAGT. With V trimmed by 3 bases and J by 2 bases, 3 bases remained unmatched. The CDR3 region is CASSETSGDTDTQYF. The CDR3 bases that were read are TGTGCCAGCAGTGAGACTAGCGGCGACACAGATACG.

As regards this clone: The read terminates 3 residues before the CDR3 end, so the remaining end is supplied by the germline J gene. V usage is TRBV5-1 and J usage is TRBJ1-1; the D is unclear. CDR3 length: 14 residues. V was cut by 9 bases and J by 1 base, with 16 bases left in between. Germline V gene sequence: CDR1 SGHRS, CDR2 YFSETQ. CDR3 region: CATQMGPGNTEAFF. Incomplete CDR3 DNA: TGCGCCACCCAGATGGGCCCAGGGAACACTGAA.

As for this clone: The read ends 3 residues before the CDR3 terminus; that terminus is restored from the germline J gene. The rearrangement links TRBV2 to TRBJ1-4; D unresolved. The CDR3 runs to 14 residues. The V end was cut by 4 bases, the J end by 6 bases, with 12 bases between. Germline CDR1 and CDR2: SNHLY and FYNNEI. The CDR3: CASSVAGTYEKLFF. The sequenced part of the CDR3 DNA is TGTGCCAGCAGTGTCGCAGGCACGTATGAAAAA.

Turning to this clone: The DNA ends 3 residues before the CDR3 does, and the rest of the CDR3 is filled in from the germline J gene. This chain joins TRBV7-8 and TRBJ2-7; tentatively, D is TRBD1 (6 bases). This CDR3 is built from 17 residues. The V gene lost 0 bases and the J gene lost 6 bases, with 21 bases spanning the gap. CDR1 and CDR2 (germline): SGHVS, FQNEAQ. The CDR3 bases that were read are TGTGCCAGCAGCTTAGCGCGTGCGTTATTGGACAGTGGCGAG. Its translation: CASSLARALLDSGE. The whole CDR3 reads CASSLARALLDSGEQYF.

About this clone itself: The read terminates 3 residues before the CDR3 end, so the remaining end is supplied by the germline J gene. The chain carries TRBV5-1 and TRBJ2-3; 9 bases match TRBD2. CDR1 SGHRS and CDR2 YFSETQ come from the germline V gene. This CDR3 spans 15 amino acids. Germline trimming cut 4 bases from V and 2 bases from J; bases unmatched to any gene: 5. Here the CDR3 reads CASSISGRPTDTQYF. The covered CDR3 bases are TGCGCCAGCAGCATAAGCGGGAGGCCCACAGATACG.

On this clone itself: Read coverage stops 3 residues before the CDR3 terminus; the germline J gene supplies the remainder. The chain recombines TRBV19 with TRBJ1-1; D is undetermined. Germline-derived CDR1 and CDR2 are LNHDA and SQIVND (reference sequence). The CDR3 totals 14 residues. CDR3 residues: CASSDLIAKNIAFF. The covered CDR3 bases are TGTGCCAGTAGCGACCTTATAGCCAAAAACATT.

For this clone: The read comes to an end 3 residues before the CDR3 does, leaving the germline J gene to fill in the end. The chain couples TRBV30 to TRBJ1-2, with 8 bases matching TRBD1. V lost 0 bases and J lost 4; bases outside the gene matches: 10. The CDR3 has 16 residues. The germline CDR1 and CDR2 sequences are GTSNPN and SVGIG (reference sequence). Incomplete CDR3 DNA: TGTGCCTGGAGTGTCAGGGGGCGAGCCCCCCTCTATGGC. Its protein is CAWSVRGRAPLYG. The whole CDR3 protein is CAWSVRGRAPLYGYTF.

In the case of this clone: The CDR3 is cut off 3 residues early in the read; its end comes from the germline J gene. The J gene is TRBJ2-3, the V gene TRBV20-1, with 10 bases fitting TRBD2. V was clipped by 5 bases and J by 3 bases; unmatched bases: 5. CDR1 and CDR2 (germline): DFQATT, SNEGSKA (reference sequence). This CDR3 has 14 amino acids. The DNA read from the CDR3 is TGCAGTGCTCAGCGGGGGGGCAGTACAGATACG. It encodes CSAQRGGSTDT. The full CDR3 protein is CSAQRGGSTDTQYF.

CDR3 sequence: CASRWTSGSTHNEQFF. The covered CDR3 bases are TGTGCCAGCAGATGGACTAGCGGGAGTACCCACAATGAG. This sequence joins TRBV28 and TRBJ2-1; 13 nucleotides align to TRBD2. With the read ending 3 residues before the CDR3 end, the germline J gene is used to fill in that end. J lost 5 bases, V lost 6 bases, and 7 bases had no gene match. The CDR3 covers 16 residues. CDR1 MDHEN and CDR2 SYDVKM come from the germline V gene.

A remark on this clone: The read stops 3 residues short of the end of the CDR3; the missing end is completed from the germline J gene. V gene TRBV7-6 combines with J gene TRBJ2-1; 8 bases match TRBD2. CDR3 length equals 15 residues. Germline V gives CDR1 SGHVS, CDR2 FNYEAQ. The V segment lost 4 bases and the J segment 2 bases; nucleotides outside the gene matches: 4. CDR3 region: CASSYGTRAYNEQFF. The covered CDR3 bases are TGTGCCAGCAGCTACGGGACTAGAGCCTACAATGAG.

About this clone itself: Sequencing ends 3 residues short of the CDR3 end; the germline J gene provides the rest. The genes are TRBV20-1 and TRBJ1-3; 8 bases agree with TRBD1. V lost 4 bases to trimming and J lost 3 bases; unmatched junction nucleotides: 2. The CDR3 length is 13 residues. Germline V gene sequence: CDR1 DFQATT, CDR2 SNEGSKA (reference sequence). The CDR3: CSAMTGDGNTIYF. The CDR3 bases that were read are TGCAGTGCTATGACAGGGGATGGAAACACC.

As concerns this clone: The sequence runs out 3 residues before the end of the CDR3; the remainder is reconstructed from the germline J gene. The chain employs TRBV11-2 and TRBJ2-1; TRBD1 aligns across 10 bases. The CDR3 is 15 amino acids. After removal of 3 bases from V and 7 bases from J, the junction contained 6 bases not matched to a gene. Germline CDR1 and CDR2: SGHAT and FQNNGV. CDR3 amino acids: CASSFGTGVTNEQFF. CDR3 DNA (partial): TGTGCCAGCAGCTTCGGGACAGGGGTAACAAATGAG.

On this clone itself: Read coverage stops 3 residues before the CDR3 terminus; the germline J gene supplies the remainder. The chain has TRBV19 and TRBJ2-7, with 7 nucleotides matching TRBD1. The CDR3 consists of 14 residues. Germline V gene data show CDR1 as LNHDA and CDR2 as SQIVND (reference sequence). V lost 3 bases to trimming and J lost 2 bases; unmatched junction nucleotides: 4. The CDR3 protein is CASSISGQPYEQYF. The covered CDR3 bases are TGTGCCAGTAGTATTTCGGGACAGCCCTACGAG.

Worth noting for this clone: An end of the junction differs from the germline gene, which may be a read error. With the read ending 3 residues before the CDR3 end, the germline J gene is used to fill in that end. This rearrangement joins TRBV6-1 to TRBJ2-1; 8 bases map to TRBD1. The V gene's germline CDR1 is MNHNS and CDR2 SASEGT. The CDR3 has 15 amino acids. The CDR3 DNA, read in part, is TGTGCCAGCAATGAATGGACAGGGTGGGGCGATGAG. It codes for CASNEWTGWGDE. The CDR3 in its entirety is CASNEWTGWGDEQFF.

With respect to this clone: The CDR3 extends 3 residues past the end of the read, so its final part is completed from the germline J gene. J is TRBJ2-1 and V is TRBV5-1, with a weak D call TRBD2 (7 bases). CDR1 is SGHRS, CDR2 YFSETQ, per germline. The V gene lost 4 bases and the J gene lost 8 bases, with 25 bases spanning the gap. The CDR3 spans 17 residues. The CDR3 bases that were read are TGCGCCAGCAGCCTTTTGGTCTTGGGGGGGGGCAGCGATGAG. This codes for CASSLLVLGGGSDE. The whole CDR3 is CASSLLVLGGGSDEQFF.

In regard to this clone: The read comes to an end 3 residues before the CDR3 does, leaving the germline J gene to fill in the end. The chain is built from TRBV3-1 (or the pseudogene TRBV3-2) and TRBJ1-1; no clear D gene. CDR1 and CDR2 from the germline V gene are LGHDT and YNNKEL (reference sequence). The CDR3 runs 12 residues. The CDR3: CASSQLRARAFF. The sequenced CDR3 bases are TGTGCCAGCAGCCAACTTAGGGCGCGT.

As concerns this clone: The CDR3 goes on 3 residues after the read ends, and that part is filled in from the germline J gene. The chain recombines TRBV18 with TRBJ2-7; D remains ambiguous. The V end was cut by 2 bases, the J end by 4 bases, with 18 bases between. CDR1 is KGHSH and CDR2 is LQKENI in the germline V gene. The CDR3 has 16 residues. The sequenced part of the CDR3 DNA is TGTGCCAGCTCACCATGTAGTCATGGCGGCCAGTACGAG. It specifies CASSPCSHGGQYE. The whole CDR3 protein is CASSPCSHGGQYEQYF.

Points on this clone: The read is 3 residues too short to cover the CDR3 end, so that end is filled in from the germline J gene. The chain joins TRBV5-1 to TRBJ2-6, with D hard to call. V was pared by 4 bases and J by 4 bases, with 12 bases between. The germline gives CDR1 SGHRS, CDR2 YFSETQ. This CDR3 has 15 residues. CDR3 DNA, as far as it was read: TGCGCCAGCAGCCCCGGTTCAGCGGGGGCCAACGTC. This sequence encodes CASSPGSAGANV. In full, the CDR3 is CASSPGSAGANVLTF. Together with reference TRBV5-1 and TRBJ2-6, the CDR3 gives the full variable domain: KAGVTQTPRYLIKTRGQQVTLSCSPISGHRSVSWYQQTPGQGLQFLFEYFSETQRNKGNFPGRFSGRQFSNSRSEMNVSTLELGDSALYLCASSPGSAGANVLTFGAGSRLTVL.